This T cell receptor (beta chain) was recorded in a study of Ad26.COV2.S vaccination and SARS-CoV-2 variants. Produced via immunoSEQ multiplex PCR; TCRdb's table is partial and in-frame only. The sample has about 680,000 clones; more than 80% are singletons. About this clone: Its antigen is undetermined.

The sample's treatment: some 20 received Ad26.COV2.S at low or high dose, single or two shots; about 5 received placebo; per-sample allocation not given. Collection of the samples took place on day 63 after the first injection of vaccine or placebo. General study findings and limits: Recipients given vaccine exceeded placebo recipients in spike-specific TCR breadth.

The V end lost 10 bases, the J end lost 4 bases, and 8 bases lay between the germline ends. Germline V gene data show CDR1 as MNHNY and CDR2 as SVGAGI (reference sequence). The CDR3 loop spans 10 amino acids. The chain couples TRBV6-6 to TRBJ2-7, with D possibly being TRBD2 (6 bases). The clonotype originates from a person aged 18-65 years who received the Ad26.COV2.S COVID-19 vaccine or a placebo. The sample was peripheral blood, taken in a trial of Ad26.COV2.S vaccine versus placebo. CDR3 residues: CATGRYEQYF. In DNA form, the CDR3 reads TGTGCCACGGGGAGGTACGAGCAGTACTTC.